Given below is one T cell receptor (beta chain) in context. These data are taken from a study of regulatory T cells in long-lasting Graves disease. Combining iRepertoire HTBI primers with Arm-PCR of CDR3 regions, the authors built TCR beta libraries. TCRdb used MiXCR to reprocess the multiplex PCR reads, holding one entry per CDR3 protein. The sample has roughly 400,000 distinct CDR3 sequences, roughly 20% seen once. Documented time point: persistent/refractory GD, antithyroid drugs over 5 years with positive TRAb. Construction of the TCR library relied on RNA isolated from PBMCs. The CDR3 loop spans 16 amino acids. The V gene's germline CDR1 is LGHNA and CDR2 YNFKEQ. The V end was cut by 3 bases, the J end by 0 bases, with 14 bases between.

The sample in question was peripheral blood mononuclear cells (PBMCs), obtained when the disease was refractory, from a patient treated with antithyroid drugs. The origin of this receptor is a female donor with Graves disease. This chain links TRBV4-2 with TRBJ1-2; D remains unclear. The chain's CDR3 is CASSQGAVIPNYGYTF. The CDR3, as DNA: TGTGCCAGCAGCCAGGGAGCGGTTATTCCTAACTATGGCTACACCTTC.